A selection of T cell receptor beta chains follows, all from one sample in a study of blood T cell repertoires in COVID-19. TCRdb's table, derived via immunoSEQ multiplex PCR, lists solely in-frame clones and lacks some. The sample carries around 100,000 clones, roughly four fifths recorded once. The sample was peripheral blood. The receptors were sampled from an older man with acute or convalescent COVID-19. Both conserved end residues are part of each CDR3. The D gene is left open where the match is weak. Expanded clones are given a class, and other clones once, few, many or no size at all.

TRBD2	TRBV25-1	.	TRBJ2-1	TGTGCCAGCAGTGAATCGAGGGAGGGTGACAATGAGCAGTTCTTC	CASSESREGDNEQFF
TRBD2	TRBV30	.	TRBJ2-7	TGTGCCTGGAGTGAGGCGGGAGGCGAGCAGTACTTC	CAWSEAGGEQYF
TRBD1	TRBV28	.	TRBJ1-2	TGTGCCAGTGCCCGAGGGGGCAGGGATAGGTATGGCTACACCTTC	CASARGGRDRYGYTF
.	TRBV28	.	TRBJ1-6	TGTGCCAGCCGCTTTCGTAATATCCAGGGAAGTAATTCACCCCTCCACTTT	CASRFRNIQGSNSPLHF
TRBD1	TRBV29-1	.	TRBJ1-1	TGCAGCGTTGGAACAGGGGAGGCTTTCTTT	CSVGTGEAFF
.	TRBV3-1/TRBV3-2	.	TRBJ1-6	TGTGCCAGCAGCCACCTGAATTCACCCCTCCACTTT	CASSHLNSPLHF
.	TRBV5-1	.	TRBJ2-7	TGCGCCAGCAGCTTGGGGTCAGGCTCCTACGAGCAGTACTTC	CASSLGSGSYEQYF
TRBD1	TRBV9	.	TRBJ2-2	TGTGCCAGCAGCGTTGTTGGGACAGGGGCCGGGGAGCTGTTTTTT	CASSVVGTGAGELFF
.	TRBV23-1	.	TRBJ2-2	TGCGCCAGCACTTTTCGTCAGGGCGTCGACACCGGGGAGCTGTTTTTT	CASTFRQGVDTGELFF
.	TRBV20-1	.	TRBJ1-3	TGCAGTGCTAGTGGGGGCAGGTTCTCTGGAAACACCATATATTTT	CSASGGRFSGNTIYF
.	TRBV2	.	TRBJ1-2	TGTGCCAGCACGGGGTTCTTAGAGGTGCGGGGCTATGGCTACACCTTC	CASTGFLEVRGYGYTF
.	TRBV19	.	TRBJ1-1	TGTGCCAGTAGTATTGGGCAGTTTTACACTGAAGCTTTCTTT	CASSIGQFYTEAFF
TRBD1	TRBV6-1	few	TRBJ1-5	TGTGCCAGCAGTGGGGACAGGGGGAAAGGCAATCAGCCCCAGCATTTT	CASSGDRGKGNQPQHF
.	TRBV14	.	TRBJ1-1	TGTGCCAGCAGCCGCCACACAGGCTCGAACACTGAAGCTTTCTTT	CASSRHTGSNTEAFF
TRBD1	TRBV7-9	.	TRBJ1-1	TGTGCCAGCAGCTCGACAAAACCACAGGGGAAGGCTTTCTTT	CASSSTKPQGKAFF
.	TRBV5-1	.	TRBJ1-3	TGCGCCAGCAGCTTGAGGGTGACAGGCGGATCCCTGAGCTCTGGAAACACCATATATTTT	CASSLRVTGGSLSSGNTIYF
TRBD2	TRBV24-1	.	TRBJ2-5	TGTGCCACCAGTGACACGACTAGCGGGGGTGAGACCCAGTACTTC	CATSDTTSGGETQYF
TRBD1	TRBV2	.	TRBJ1-1	TGTGCCAGCAGAGAGGACAGGGGAATCACTGAAGCTTTCTTT	CASREDRGITEAFF
.	TRBV5-6	.	TRBJ2-7	TGTGCCAGCAGCCTCGGGTCGGGGGTACAGTACTTC	CASSLGSGVQYF
TRBD1	TRBV7-9	.	TRBJ1-6	TGTGCCAGCAGCCCCCGACAGGGGAATTCACCCCTCCACTTT	CASSPRQGNSPLHF
.	TRBV30	.	TRBJ2-3	TGTGCCTGGAGTACGGCAGATACGCAGTATTTT	CAWSTADTQYF
TRBD2	TRBV5-1	.	TRBJ2-7	TGCGCCAGCAGCGTCCCTTCCGGGACTAGCGGGGGGCCCACAACCTACGAGCAGTACTTC	CASSVPSGTSGGPTTYEQYF
.	TRBV21-1	.	TRBJ2-1	TGTGCCAGCAGCAATTTCTCTAGCGGAACCTACAATGAGCAGTTCTTC	CASSNFSSGTYNEQFF
TRBD1	TRBV29-1	.	TRBJ2-6	TGCAGCGTTGAAGGAGGGACAGGGGACTCTGGGGCCAACGTCCTGACTTTC	CSVEGGTGDSGANVLTF
.	TRBV6-2/TRBV6-3	.	TRBJ1-1	TGTGCCAGCAGTTATGGGGGGAAGTCTGAAGCTTTCTTT	CASSYGGKSEAFF
.	TRBV5-1	.	TRBJ2-3	TGCGCCAGCAGCTTGGGACAGAGCACAGATACGCAGTATTTT	CASSLGQSTDTQYF
TRBD1	TRBV5-4	.	TRBJ1-4	TGTGCCAGCAGCTTGGTGTCCGGGACAGATGAAAAACTGTTTTTT	CASSLVSGTDEKLFF
.	TRBV4-1	.	TRBJ2-7	TGCGCCAGCAGCCGAGAGGAGGGGAACTACGAGCAGTACTTC	CASSREEGNYEQYF
.	TRBV10-1	.	TRBJ2-7	TGCGCCAGCAGTGACGCGGGGAGCTCCTACGAGCAGTACTTC	CASSDAGSSYEQYF
.	TRBV3-1/TRBV3-2	.	TRBJ2-7	TGTGCCAGCAGCCAACGCGTCTTCCCTAGCTACGAGCAGTACTTC	CASSQRVFPSYEQYF
TRBD2	TRBV5-1	once	TRBJ2-3	TGCGCCAGCAGCCTAAGCGGGGTGAGCACAGATACGCAGTATTTT	CASSLSGVSTDTQYF
TRBD2	TRBV5-1	.	TRBJ2-1	TGCGCCAGCACCCCTAGCGGGCCGTACAATGAGCAGTTCTTC	CASTPSGPYNEQFF
.	TRBV9	.	TRBJ1-2	TGTGCCAGCAGCGTAGACCGACAGGATTATGGCTACACCTTC	CASSVDRQDYGYTF
.	TRBV18	.	TRBJ2-2	TGTGCCAGCTCATCTTATTTACAGGGCACCGGGGAGCTGTTTTTT	CASSSYLQGTGELFF
.	TRBV11-2	.	TRBJ2-7	TGTGCCAGCACCAATGTGGCCAGTCGGGGCGAGCAGTACTTC	CASTNVASRGEQYF
TRBD1	TRBV28	once	TRBJ1-1	TGTGCCAGCAGTTTTCAGGGACAGGGAAGCGGCACTGAAGCTTTCTTT	CASSFQGQGSGTEAFF
.	TRBV5-8	.	TRBJ1-2	TGTGCCAGCAGCCGCACCGGGCGGGGCTATGGCTACACCTTC	CASSRTGRGYGYTF
TRBD1	TRBV27	.	TRBJ1-4	TGTGCCAGCAGAAGGGGACAGGGTACTAATGAAAAACTGTTTTTT	CASRRGQGTNEKLFF
TRBD1	TRBV6-5	.	TRBJ2-7	TGTGCCAGCACCTCGGAACGACAGGGCCCCTACGAGCAGTACTTC	CASTSERQGPYEQYF
TRBD1	TRBV28	.	TRBJ1-5	TGTGCCAGCAGTTTAGAGGGGACAGGGTATAGCAATCAGCCCCAGCATTTT	CASSLEGTGYSNQPQHF
TRBD1	TRBV5-1	.	TRBJ1-4	TGCGCCAGCAGCTCACTAAGGGGACAGGGTAATGAAAAACTGTTTTTT	CASSSLRGQGNEKLFF
TRBD2	TRBV5-1	.	TRBJ2-7	TGCGCCAGCAGCTTGGCCACTCGGCTAGCGGGGATCTACGAGCAGTACTTC	CASSLATRLAGIYEQYF
.	TRBV7-9	few	TRBJ1-4	TGTGCCAGCAGCCGCCAGACAGCAACTAATGAAAAACTGTTTTTT	CASSRQTATNEKLFF
.	TRBV28	few	TRBJ1-5	TGTGCCAGCAGTGGGAGGGATCAGCCCCAGCATTTT	CASSGRDQPQHF